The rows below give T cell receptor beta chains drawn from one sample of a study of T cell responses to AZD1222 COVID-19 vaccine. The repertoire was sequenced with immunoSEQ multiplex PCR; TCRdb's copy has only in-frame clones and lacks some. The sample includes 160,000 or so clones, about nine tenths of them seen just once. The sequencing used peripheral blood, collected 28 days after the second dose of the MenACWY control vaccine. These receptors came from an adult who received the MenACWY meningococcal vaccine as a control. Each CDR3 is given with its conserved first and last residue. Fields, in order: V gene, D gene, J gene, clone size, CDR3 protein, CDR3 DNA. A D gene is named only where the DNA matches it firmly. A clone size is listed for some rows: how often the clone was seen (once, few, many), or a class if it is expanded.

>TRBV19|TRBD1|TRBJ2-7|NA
CASTLLGQPYEQYF
TGTGCCAGTACCCTCCTGGGACAGCCCTACGAGCAGTACTTC
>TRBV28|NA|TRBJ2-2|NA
CASSFFRTVAGELFF
TGTGCCAGCAGTTTTTTCCGGACAGTCGCCGGGGAGCTGTTTTTT
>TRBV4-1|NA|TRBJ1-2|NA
CASSQEGRVHSNNYGYTF
TGCGCCAGCAGCCAAGAAGGCCGGGTCCACTCTAATAACTATGGCTACACCTTC
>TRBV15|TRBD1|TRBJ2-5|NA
CATSPRDRGETQYF
TGTGCCACCAGCCCCCGGGACAGGGGGGAGACCCAGTACTTC
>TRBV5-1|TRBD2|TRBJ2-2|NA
CASSFILTFLAGGLIGELFF
TGCGCCAGCAGCTTCATCCTCACCTTTTTAGCGGGAGGGCTGATCGGGGAGCTGTTTTTT
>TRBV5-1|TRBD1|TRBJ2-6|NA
CASSLGLRTGFRGANVLTF
TGCGCCAGCAGCTTGGGGCTACGGACAGGCTTTCGAGGGGCCAACGTCCTGACTTTC
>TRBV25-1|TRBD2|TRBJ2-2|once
CASTQSGIRTGELFF
TGTGCCAGCACCCAAAGCGGGATAAGGACCGGGGAGCTGTTTTTT
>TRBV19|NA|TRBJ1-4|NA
CASSPATNEKLFF
TGTGCCAGTAGTCCGGCAACTAATGAAAAACTGTTTTTT
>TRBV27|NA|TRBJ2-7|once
CASSLIISGTPTSYEQYF
TGTGCCAGCAGTTTAATTATCTCGGGGACACCGACATCCTACGAGCAGTACTTC
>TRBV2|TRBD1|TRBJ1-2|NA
CASRAPGQGGGNYGYTF
TGTGCCAGCAGAGCACCGGGACAGGGAGGAGGTAACTATGGCTACACCTTC
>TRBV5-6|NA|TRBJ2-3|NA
CASSHGDTQYF
TGTGCCAGCAGCCACGGGGATACGCAGTATTTT
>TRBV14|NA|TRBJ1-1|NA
CASSQVNRPWTEAFF
TGTGCCAGCAGCCAAGTAAACAGACCCTGGACTGAAGCTTTCTTT
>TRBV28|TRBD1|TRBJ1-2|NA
CASSLRQGYGYTF
TGTGCCAGCAGTTTGAGACAGGGGTATGGCTACACCTTC
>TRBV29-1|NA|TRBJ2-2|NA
CSVGPRQGSITGELFF
TGCAGCGTTGGGCCCCGGCAGGGGTCGATCACCGGGGAGCTGTTTTTT
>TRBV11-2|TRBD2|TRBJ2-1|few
CASSPLTSGGGNEQFF
TGTGCCAGCAGCCCGTTGACTAGCGGGGGGGGGAATGAGCAGTTCTTC
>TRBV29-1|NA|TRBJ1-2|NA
CSSRTEMNYGYTF
TGCAGCTCCAGGACTGAGATGAACTATGGCTACACCTTC
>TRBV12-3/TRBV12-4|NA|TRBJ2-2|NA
CASRTHTGELFF
TGTGCCAGCAGAACACACACCGGGGAGCTGTTTTTT
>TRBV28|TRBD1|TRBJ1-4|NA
CASSRDRRNEKLFF
TGTGCCAGCAGTAGGGACAGGAGAAATGAAAAACTGTTTTTT
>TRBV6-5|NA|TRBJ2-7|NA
CASSYSRIQGEQYF
TGTGCCAGCAGTTACTCGCGCATTCAGGGGGAGCAGTACTTC
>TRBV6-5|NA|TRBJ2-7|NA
CASSQYSGLYEQYF
TGTGCCAGCAGTCAGTATTCTGGACTGTACGAGCAGTACTTC
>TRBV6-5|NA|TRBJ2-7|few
CASSAGRYYEQYF
TGTGCCAGCAGCGCCGGCCGGTACTACGAGCAGTACTTC
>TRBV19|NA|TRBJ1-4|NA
CASSMNRQPTNEKLFF
TGTGCCAGTAGTATGAATCGGCAGCCAACTAATGAAAAACTGTTTTTT
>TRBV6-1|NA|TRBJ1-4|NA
CASSEPGGLTNEKLFF
TGTGCCAGCAGTGAACCGGGGGGTCTAACTAATGAAAAACTGTTTTTT
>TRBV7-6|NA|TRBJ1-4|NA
CASSSLDLATNEKLFF
TGTGCCAGCAGCTCATTGGATCTCGCAACTAATGAAAAACTGTTTTTT
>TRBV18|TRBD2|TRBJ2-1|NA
CASSPLSGNYEQFF
TGTGCCAGCTCACCACTAAGCGGGAACTATGAGCAGTTCTTC
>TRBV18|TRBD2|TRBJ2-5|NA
CASSRPGLAEQETQYF
TGTGCCAGCTCACGCCCGGGACTAGCGGAACAAGAGACCCAGTACTTC
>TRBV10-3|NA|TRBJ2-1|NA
CAISDLARGGFYNEQFF
TGTGCCATCAGTGATCTGGCTAGAGGGGGTTTTTACAATGAGCAGTTCTTC
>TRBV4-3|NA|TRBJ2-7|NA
CASSQNARGGNEQYF
TGCGCCAGCAGCCAAAATGCCCGCGGAGGGAACGAGCAGTACTTC
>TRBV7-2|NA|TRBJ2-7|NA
CASSPARLLSYEQYF
TGTGCCAGCAGCCCCGCTAGACTCCTCTCCTACGAGCAGTACTTC
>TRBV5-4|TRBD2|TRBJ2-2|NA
CASSPQSSGRLTGELFF
TGTGCCAGCAGCCCTCAATCTAGCGGGAGATTAACCGGGGAGCTGTTTTTT
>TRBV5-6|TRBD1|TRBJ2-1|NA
CASSWGTEGEQFF
TGTGCCAGCAGCTGGGGGACAGAGGGTGAGCAGTTCTTC
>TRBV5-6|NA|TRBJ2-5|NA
CASSWGGGHETQYF
TGTGCCAGCAGTTGGGGAGGGGGGCACGAGACCCAGTACTTC
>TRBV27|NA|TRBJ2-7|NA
CASSLSNPPYEQYF
TGTGCCAGCAGTTTATCTAACCCTCCGTACGAGCAGTACTTC
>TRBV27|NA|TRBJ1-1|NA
CASSLPGNTEAFF
TGTGCCAGCAGTTTACCAGGGAACACTGAAGCTTTCTTT
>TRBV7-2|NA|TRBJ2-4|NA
CASSLVGLAKNIQYF
TGTGCCAGCAGCTTAGTAGGGTTAGCCAAAAACATTCAGTACTTC
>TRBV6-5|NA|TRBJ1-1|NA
CASSPVGGGTEAFF
TGTGCCAGCAGCCCCGTGGGGGGCGGGACTGAAGCTTTCTTT
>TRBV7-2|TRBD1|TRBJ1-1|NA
CASSFQIQGAPHAFF
TGTGCCAGCAGCTTTCAGATACAGGGGGCCCCGCACGCTTTCTTT
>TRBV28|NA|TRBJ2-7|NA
CASSFSAPQPTYEQYF
TGTGCCAGCAGTTTTAGTGCCCCACAGCCAACCTACGAGCAGTACTTC
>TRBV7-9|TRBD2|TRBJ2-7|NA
CASSQTSAEQYF
TGTGCCAGCAGCCAAACTAGCGCCGAGCAGTACTTC
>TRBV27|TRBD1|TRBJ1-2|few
CASSLTQGGHYGYTF
TGTGCCAGCAGTTTAACCCAGGGGGGTCACTATGGCTACACCTTC
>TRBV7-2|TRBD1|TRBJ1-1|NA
CASSLAGQGVTEAFF
TGTGCCAGCAGCTTAGCGGGACAGGGGGTTACTGAAGCTTTCTTT
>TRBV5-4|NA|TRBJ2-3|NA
CASSLPGTDTQYF
TGTGCCAGCAGCTTACCTGGAACAGATACGCAGTATTTT
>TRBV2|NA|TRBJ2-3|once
CASSEGTSTDTQYF
TGTGCCAGCAGTGAGGGGACTAGCACAGATACGCAGTATTTT
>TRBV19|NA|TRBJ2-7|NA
CASSTVRGYEQYF
TGTGCCAGTAGTACGGTACGGGGTTACGAGCAGTACTTC
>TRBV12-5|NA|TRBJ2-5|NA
CASGLVPGVETQYF
TGTGCTAGTGGTTTGGTACCGGGGGTCGAGACCCAGTACTTC
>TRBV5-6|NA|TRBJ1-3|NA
CASSLVSSGNTIYF
TGTGCCAGCAGCTTGGTGTCCTCTGGAAACACCATATATTTT
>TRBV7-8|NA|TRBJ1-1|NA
CASSYPTGMNTEAFF
TGTGCCAGCAGCTATCCCACAGGCATGAACACTGAAGCTTTCTTT
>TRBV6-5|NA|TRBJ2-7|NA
CASRARQDGHEQYF
TGTGCCAGCAGAGCTCGACAGGATGGGCACGAGCAGTACTTC
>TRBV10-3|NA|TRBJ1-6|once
CAISDEGSYNSPLHF
TGTGCCATCAGTGATGAAGGCTCCTATAATTCACCCCTCCACTTT
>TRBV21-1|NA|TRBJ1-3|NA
CASSNDPRRDLSGNTIYF
TGTGCCAGCAGCAACGACCCCCGTCGGGATCTCTCTGGAAACACCATATATTTT